This passage covers 8 T cell receptor beta chains from one sample sequenced in a study of blood T cells in healthy people across ages. Using a J-beta primer mix together with a sample-barcoded 5' primer, a second PCR was run for roughly 6 to 11 cycles. TCRdb passed the 5' RACE reads through MiXCR, listing each CDR3 protein once. The table records roughly 930,000 distinct CDR3 sequences, roughly 50% of them present only once. Input material: blood. All receptors come from a man between 25 and 39 years old in good health.

This clonotype was counted at least ten times. The rearrangement uses TRBV11-3 and TRBJ1-2; D ambiguous. Deletions cut 4 bases from V and 5 bases from J, with 11 bases between. CDR1 is SGHNT, CDR2 YENEEA, per germline. The CDR3 extends over 13 amino acids. CDR3: CASSSYRSYGYTF. The CDR3 nucleotides read TGTGCCAGCAGCTCATATAGAAGTTATGGCTACACCTTC.

This clonotype was picked up a small number of times. The rearrangement links TRBV24-1 to TRBJ2-3; 10 positions match TRBD2. CDR1 is KGHDR and CDR2 is SFDVKD in the germline V gene. CDR3 length equals 18 residues. Losses at the gene ends were 2 bases for V and 2 bases for J; bases not matched to a gene: 9. CDR3 nucleotide sequence: TGTGCCACCAGTGATTCCGGCCTAGCGGGGGCCTCCACAGATACGCAGTATTTT. This sequence encodes CATSDSGLAGASTDTQYF.

The chain joins TRBV30 to TRBJ1-2; no reliable D call. The CDR3 is 14 residues long. In germline, CDR1 is GTSNPN, CDR2 SVGIG (reference sequence). Between the trimmed V and J ends, which lost 3 bases and 7 bases, there was a span of 18 bases. The CDR3 here is CAWSLILNMGGYTF. CDR3 in DNA: TGTGCCTGGAGCCTAATATTAAACATGGGTGGCTACACCTTC.

Concerning this clonotype: At one of its ends the junction is not consistent with the germline gene, which may arise from a read error. The rearrangement joins TRBV3-1 to TRBJ1-1, with D possibly matching TRBD1 (5 bases). Germline CDR1 is LGHDT and CDR2 is YNNKEL (reference sequence). The CDR3 runs 12 residues. The DNA of the CDR3 is TGTGCCAGCGGCCATGGGGGAACTGAAGCTTTCTTT. Encoded protein: CASGHGGTEAFF.

The rearrangement joins TRBV6-1 to TRBJ2-5; D not certain. The end of the DNA is better explained by TRBJ2-7, so the J call may be wrong. This CDR3 has 13 amino acids. Per germline, CDR1 MNHNS and CDR2 SASEGT. CDR3 sequence: CASRTELGYEQYF. The DNA of the CDR3 is TGTGCCAGCAGGACCGAGCTGGGCTACGAGCAGTACTTC.

The V and J genes are TRBV7-9 and TRBJ2-7, with 9 bases aligning to TRBD1. The germline CDR1 and CDR2 sequences are SEHNR and FQNEAQ (reference sequence). V shed 4 bases and J 6 bases; nucleotides not matched to a gene: 10. The CDR3 sequence is 15 residues long. The CDR3 here is CASSWRTGTGPEQYF. As DNA, the CDR3 is TGTGCCAGCAGCTGGAGAACCGGGACAGGGCCCGAGCAGTACTTC. Full variable domain (outside the CDR3, taken from reference TRBV7-9 and TRBJ2-7): DTGVSQNPRHKITKRGQNVTFRCDPISEHNRLYWYRQTLGQGPEFLTYFQNEAQLEKSRLLSDRFSAERPKGSFSTLEIQRTEQGDSAMYLCASSWRTGTGPEQYFGPGTRLTVT.

The chain couples TRBV15 to TRBJ1-2; TRBD1 aligns across 7 bases. The CDR3 loop spans 15 amino acids. V was pared by 0 bases and J by 1 base, with 2 bases of the junction left unmatched. Germline CDR1 LNHNV, CDR2 YYDKDF (reference sequence). As DNA, the CDR3 is TGTGCCACCAGCAGAGAGACAGGGTATAACTATGGCTACACCTTC. Amino acids: CATSRETGYNYGYTF.

V gene TRBV5-6 combines with J gene TRBJ1-6; D remains ambiguous. CDR1 is SGHDT and CDR2 is YYEEEE in the germline V gene. With 4 bases removed from V and 4 bases from J, the gap between germline ends came to 9 bases. The CDR3 has 14 residues. Here the CDR3 reads CASSPRIYNSPLHF. The CDR3 DNA sequence: TGTGCCAGCAGCCCCAGGATTTATAATTCACCCCTCCACTTT.